This T cell receptor (beta chain) was observed in a study of technical replicates of blood from several donors. The CDR3 extends over 15 amino acids. With 7 bases removed from V and 6 bases from J, the gap between germline ends came to 21 bases. Germline V gives CDR1 MDHEN, CDR2 SYDVKM. The method was immunoSEQ multiplex PCR; TCRdb's version includes in-frame clones alone and lacks a portion of them. The sample yields about 9,400 clones, 91% seen once. The chain recombines TRBV28 with TRBJ1-2, with D perhaps TRBD1 (6 bases). This receptor was taken from a human donor in good health. The sequenced sample was PBMCs. The CDR3 DNA is TGTGCCAGCATCAATCGGGCCAGGGGCGCGGATGGCTACACCTTC. Encoded protein: CASINRARGADGYTF.